This T cell receptor beta chain was sequenced for a study of glioma-infiltrating T cells after dendritic cell vaccination. Whole-study context: Between the early 2000s and the early 2010s, patients got autologous tumor lysate-pulsed dendritic cell vaccines.

As to time point: after dendritic cell vaccination, including at tumor progression/relapse. No glioblastoma patient carried an isocitrate dehydrogenase mutation. PBMC were collected before vaccination, two weeks after the third vaccination, and at progression. Germline trimming cut 4 bases from V and 7 bases from J; bases unmatched to any gene: 11. CDR3 length: 14 residues. The germline V gene encodes CDR1 SGDLS and CDR2 YYNGEE. Primers: 60 V beta forward and 13 J beta reverse. The assay was immunoSEQ multiplex PCR, and TCRdb's table has in-frame clones only and misses some. This sample has roughly 60,000 clones, with 86% found just once.

The chain recombines TRBV9 with TRBJ2-7; TRBD1 matches at 7 bases. The source was blood, collected after dendritic cell vaccination. The receptor's source is a human donor with glioblastoma. CDR3 residues: CASSYRDRAKEQYF. CDR3 sequence (DNA): TGTGCCAGCAGCTACCGGGACAGAGCGAAAGAGCAGTACTTC.